The present T cell receptor beta chain was sequenced within a study of breast tumors, draining lymph nodes, adjacent tissues. Study-level points and caveats: Most tumor T cells seemingly derive from lymph node, then expand in tumor. Compared with lymph nodes, tumors were less diverse; compared with nontumor tissue, more.

At least ten counts were recorded for this clonotype. Its antigen is undetermined. TCRdb reprocessed the multiplex PCR reads via MiXCR and lists one record per CDR3 protein. The repertoire consists of about 52,000 distinct CDR3 sequences, with roughly two fifths occurring once and the leading ten covering approximately 10%. Germline V lookup: CDR1 SGHRS, CDR2 YFSETQ. The CDR3 sequence is 16 residues long. V was pared by 7 bases and J by 5 bases, with 24 bases between. The receptor's source is a female donor with breast cancer. Some clones in this sample may be carry-over from other donors' samples. J is TRBJ2-5 and V is TRBV5-1, with D maybe TRBD2 (5 bases). The sequenced sample was breast tumor tissue. The CDR3 DNA is TGCGCCAGCCGAACCCAACCCGGACTGGGCGGTGAGACCCAGTACTTC. Translation: CASRTQPGLGGETQYF. The full variable domain, completed using reference TRBV5-1 and TRBJ2-5, is KAGVTQTPRYLIKTRGQQVTLSCSPISGHRSVSWYQQTPGQGLQFLFEYFSETQRNKGNFPGRFSGRQFSNSRSEMNVSTLELGDSALYLCASRTQPGLGGETQYFGPGTRLLVL.